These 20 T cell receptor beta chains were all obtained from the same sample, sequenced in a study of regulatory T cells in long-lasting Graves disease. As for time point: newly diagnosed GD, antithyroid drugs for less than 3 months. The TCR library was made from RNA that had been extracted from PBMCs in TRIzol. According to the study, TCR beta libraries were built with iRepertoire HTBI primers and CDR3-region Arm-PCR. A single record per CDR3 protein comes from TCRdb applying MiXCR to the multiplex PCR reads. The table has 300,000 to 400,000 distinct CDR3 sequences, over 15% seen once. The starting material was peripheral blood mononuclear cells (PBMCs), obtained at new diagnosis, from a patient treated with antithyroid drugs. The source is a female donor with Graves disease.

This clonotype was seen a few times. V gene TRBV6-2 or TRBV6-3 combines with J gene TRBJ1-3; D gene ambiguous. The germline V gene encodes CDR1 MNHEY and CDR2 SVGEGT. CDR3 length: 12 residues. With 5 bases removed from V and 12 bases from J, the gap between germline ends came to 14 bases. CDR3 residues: CASSEAELNIYF. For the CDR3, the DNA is TGTGCCAGCAGTGAAGCTGAGCTTAACATATATTTT.

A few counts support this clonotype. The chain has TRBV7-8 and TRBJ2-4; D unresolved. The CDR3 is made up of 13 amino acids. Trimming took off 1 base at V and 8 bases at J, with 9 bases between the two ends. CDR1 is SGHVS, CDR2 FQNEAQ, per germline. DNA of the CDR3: TGTGCCAGCAGCTTAGGCCAAAGGGACATTCAGTACTTC. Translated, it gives CASSLGQRDIQYF.

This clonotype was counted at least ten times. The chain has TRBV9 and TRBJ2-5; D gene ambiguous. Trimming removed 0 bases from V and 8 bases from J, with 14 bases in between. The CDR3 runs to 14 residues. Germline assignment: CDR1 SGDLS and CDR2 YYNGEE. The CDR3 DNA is TGTGCCAGCAGCGTAGGTGGTGACTCGCCAACCCAGTACTTC. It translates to CASSVGGDSPTQYF. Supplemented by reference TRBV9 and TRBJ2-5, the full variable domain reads DSGVTQTPKHLITATGQRVTLRCSPRSGDLSVYWYQQSLDQGLQFLIQYYNGEERAKGNILERFSAQQFPDLHSELNLSSLELGDSALYFCASSVGGDSPTQYFGPGTRLLVL.

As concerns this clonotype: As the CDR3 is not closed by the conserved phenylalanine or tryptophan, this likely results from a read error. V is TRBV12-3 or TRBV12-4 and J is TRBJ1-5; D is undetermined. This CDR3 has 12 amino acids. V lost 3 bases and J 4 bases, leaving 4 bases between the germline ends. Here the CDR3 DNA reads TGTGCCAGCAGTTTCTGGAATCAGCCCCAGCATCTT. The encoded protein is CASSFWNQPQHL.

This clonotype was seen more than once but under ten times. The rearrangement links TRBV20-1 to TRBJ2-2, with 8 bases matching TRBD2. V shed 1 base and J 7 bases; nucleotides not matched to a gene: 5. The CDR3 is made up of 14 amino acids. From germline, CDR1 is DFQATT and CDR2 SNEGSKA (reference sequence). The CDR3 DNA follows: TGCAGTGCTAGAGCGGGAGGGCAGAACGGGGAGCTGTTTTTT. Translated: CSARAGGQNGELFF.

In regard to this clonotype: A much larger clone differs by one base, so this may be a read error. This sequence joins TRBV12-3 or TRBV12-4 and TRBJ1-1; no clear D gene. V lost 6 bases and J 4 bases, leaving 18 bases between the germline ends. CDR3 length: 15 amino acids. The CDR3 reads CASSPSVGKSTEAFF. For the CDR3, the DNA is TGTGCCAGCAGCCCGAGTGTTGGGAAGAGCACTGAAGCTTTCTTT.

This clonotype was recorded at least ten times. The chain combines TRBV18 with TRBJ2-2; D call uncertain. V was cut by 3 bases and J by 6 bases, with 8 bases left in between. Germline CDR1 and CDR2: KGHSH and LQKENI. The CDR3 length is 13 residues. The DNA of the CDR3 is TGTGCCAGCTCACCCGTGACCCCCGGGGAGCTGTTTTTT. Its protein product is CASSPVTPGELFF.

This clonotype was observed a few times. This chain's CDR3 is CSVAGQIDNIQYF. The CDR3 DNA is TGCAGCGTTGCAGGTCAGATCGATAACATTCAGTACTTC. The J gene is TRBJ2-4, the V gene TRBV29-1; no clear D. V gave up 4 bases and J gave up 7 bases, with 14 bases separating them. Looked up from germline, CDR1 is SQVTM and CDR2 is ANQGSEA. The CDR3 spans 13 residues.

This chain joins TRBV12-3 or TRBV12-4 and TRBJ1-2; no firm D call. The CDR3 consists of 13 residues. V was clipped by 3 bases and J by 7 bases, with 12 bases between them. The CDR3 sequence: CASSLPEGPGYTF. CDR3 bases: TGTGCCAGCAGTTTGCCCGAAGGCCCTGGCTACACCTTC.

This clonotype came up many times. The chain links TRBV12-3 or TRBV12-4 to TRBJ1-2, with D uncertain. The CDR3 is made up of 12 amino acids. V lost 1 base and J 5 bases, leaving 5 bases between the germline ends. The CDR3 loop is CASSLGRYGYTF. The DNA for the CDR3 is TGTGCCAGCAGTTTAGGGCGGTATGGCTACACCTTC.

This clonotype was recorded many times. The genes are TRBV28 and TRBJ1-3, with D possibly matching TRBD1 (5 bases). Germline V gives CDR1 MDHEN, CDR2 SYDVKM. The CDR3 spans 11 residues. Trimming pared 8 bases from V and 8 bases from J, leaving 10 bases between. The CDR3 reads CASGGVHTIYF. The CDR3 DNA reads TGTGCCAGCGGGGGGGTTCACACCATATATTTT.

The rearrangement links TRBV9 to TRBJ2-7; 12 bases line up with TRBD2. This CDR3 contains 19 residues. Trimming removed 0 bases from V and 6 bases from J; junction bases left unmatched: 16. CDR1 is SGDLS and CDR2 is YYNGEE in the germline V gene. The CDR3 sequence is CASSVGGLAGGLSLGEQYF. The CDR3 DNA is TGTGCCAGCAGCGTAGGTGGGCTAGCGGGAGGGCTTTCCCTGGGCGAGCAGTACTTC.

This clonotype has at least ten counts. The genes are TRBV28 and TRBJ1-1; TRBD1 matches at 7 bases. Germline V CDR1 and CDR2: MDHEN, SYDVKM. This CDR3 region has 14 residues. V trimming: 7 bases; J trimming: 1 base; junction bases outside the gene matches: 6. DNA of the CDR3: TGTGCCAGCACCGAACAGGGGCGGAACACTGAAGCTTTCTTT. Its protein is CASTEQGRNTEAFF. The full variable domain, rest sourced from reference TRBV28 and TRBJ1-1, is DVKVTQSSRYLVKRTGEKVFLECVQDMDHENMFWYRQDPGLGLRLIYFSYDVKMKEKGDIPEGYSVSREKKERFSLILESASTNQTSMYLCASTEQGRNTEAFFGQGTRLTVV.

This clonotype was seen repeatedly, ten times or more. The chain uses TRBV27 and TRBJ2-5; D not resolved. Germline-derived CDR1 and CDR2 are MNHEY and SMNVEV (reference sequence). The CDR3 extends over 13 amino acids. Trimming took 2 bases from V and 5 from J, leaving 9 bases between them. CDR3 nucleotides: TGTGCCAGCAGTTTAATGCACACTGAGACCCAGTACTTC. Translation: CASSLMHTETQYF.

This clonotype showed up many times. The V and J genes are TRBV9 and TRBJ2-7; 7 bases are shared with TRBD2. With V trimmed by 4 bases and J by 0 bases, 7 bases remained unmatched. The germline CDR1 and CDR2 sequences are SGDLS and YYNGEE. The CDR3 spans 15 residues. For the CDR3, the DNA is TGTGCCAGCAGCCCCTCAGCGGGAATCTCCTACGAGCAGTACTTC. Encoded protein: CASSPSAGISYEQYF.

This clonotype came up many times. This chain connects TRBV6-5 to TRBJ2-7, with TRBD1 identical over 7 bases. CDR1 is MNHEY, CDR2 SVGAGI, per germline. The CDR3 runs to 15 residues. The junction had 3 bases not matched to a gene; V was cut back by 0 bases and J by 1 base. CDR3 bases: TGTGCCAGCAGTTACTCTGGGACAGATTCCTACGAGCAGTACTTC. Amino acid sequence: CASSYSGTDSYEQYF.

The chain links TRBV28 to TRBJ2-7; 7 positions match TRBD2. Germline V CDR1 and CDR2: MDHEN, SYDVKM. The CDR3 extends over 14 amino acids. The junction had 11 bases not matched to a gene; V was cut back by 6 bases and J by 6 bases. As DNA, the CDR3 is TGTGCCAGCAGCCCGGGGAGGGCGGGGGTCGAGCAGTACTTC. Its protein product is CASSPGRAGVEQYF.

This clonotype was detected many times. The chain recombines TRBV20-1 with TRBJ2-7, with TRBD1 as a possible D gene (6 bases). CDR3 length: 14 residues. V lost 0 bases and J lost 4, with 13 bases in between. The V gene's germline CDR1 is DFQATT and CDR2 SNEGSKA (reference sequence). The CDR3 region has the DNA TGCAGTGCTAGAGATGGGCGACAGGATTACGAGCAGTACTTC. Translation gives CSARDGRQDYEQYF.

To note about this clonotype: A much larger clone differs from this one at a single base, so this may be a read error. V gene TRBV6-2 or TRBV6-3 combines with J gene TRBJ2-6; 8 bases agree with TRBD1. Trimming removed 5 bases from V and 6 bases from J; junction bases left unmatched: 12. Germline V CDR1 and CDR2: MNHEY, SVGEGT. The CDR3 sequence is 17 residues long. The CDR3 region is CASSGPQGAAEANVLTF. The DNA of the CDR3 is TGTGCCAGCAGTGGTCCGCAGGGGGCTGCTGAGGCCAACGTCCTGACTTTC.

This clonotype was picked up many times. The CDR3 sequence: CASRDRASIGQPQHF. The CDR3 nucleotides read TGTGCCAGCAGGGACAGGGCATCTATAGGTCAGCCCCAGCATTTT. The chain joins TRBV2 to TRBJ1-5, with 8 bases that match TRBD1. Germline CDR1 and CDR2: SNHLY and FYNNEI. This CDR3 has 15 residues. V trimming: 6 bases; J trimming: 6 bases; junction bases outside the gene matches: 10.